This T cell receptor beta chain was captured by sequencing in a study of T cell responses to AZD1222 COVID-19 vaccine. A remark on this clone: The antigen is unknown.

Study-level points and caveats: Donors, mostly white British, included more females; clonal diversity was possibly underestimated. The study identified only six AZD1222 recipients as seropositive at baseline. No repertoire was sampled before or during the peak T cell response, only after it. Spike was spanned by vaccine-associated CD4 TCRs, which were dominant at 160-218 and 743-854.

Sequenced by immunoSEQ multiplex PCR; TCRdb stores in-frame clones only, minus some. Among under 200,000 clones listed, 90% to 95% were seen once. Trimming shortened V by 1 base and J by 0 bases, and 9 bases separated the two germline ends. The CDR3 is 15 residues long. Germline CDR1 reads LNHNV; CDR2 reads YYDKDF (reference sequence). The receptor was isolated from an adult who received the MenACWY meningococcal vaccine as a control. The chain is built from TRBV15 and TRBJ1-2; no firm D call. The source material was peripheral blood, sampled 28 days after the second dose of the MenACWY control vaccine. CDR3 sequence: CATSRGDRTNYGYTF. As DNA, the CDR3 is TGTGCCACCAGCAGAGGCGACCGCACTAACTATGGCTACACCTTC.